Below are 16 T cell receptor beta chains sequenced from a single sample in a study of shared clonotypes between healthy human individuals. The protocol was immunoSEQ multiplex PCR, while the TCRdb copy is restricted to in-frame clones and leaves out a portion. Of 95,000 to 120,000 clones listed, 55% to 70% were seen once; the top ten hold about 24%. Source material: memory CD8+ T cells sorted from blood. Described subset: CD45RO+ cells pooled with CCR7-negative TemRA cells. The receptor source for this set is a young woman in good health.

This chain links TRBV19 with TRBJ2-1, with 9 bases identical to TRBD1. The length of the CDR3 is 14 residues. V lost 6 bases and J lost 3; bases outside the gene matches: 3. Germline V lookup: CDR1 LNHDA, CDR2 SQIVND (reference sequence). The CDR3 DNA reads TGTGCCAGTAGGAAGGGACAGGGCTACAATGAGCAGTTCTTC. Translated: CASRKGQGYNEQFF.

For this clone: Other nucleotide sequences from this sample produce the same CDR3. The chain uses TRBV19 and TRBJ1-5; TRBD1 is a possible D gene (6 bases). CDR1 is LNHDA and CDR2 is SQIVND in the germline V gene (reference sequence). The length of the CDR3 is 14 residues. V was trimmed by 3 bases and J by 3 bases, leaving 9 bases between them. CDR3 DNA: TGTGCCAGTAGTATTTGGGGGGCCAATCAGCCCCAGCATTTT. Its translation: CASSIWGANQPQHF.

Only a few counts were recorded for this clone. The gene calls are TRBV25-1 and TRBJ2-3; D is possibly TRBD1 or TRBD2 (5 bases each). The CDR3 runs to 16 residues. Germline CDR1 and CDR2: MGHDK and SYGVNS. The germline V and J ends were trimmed by 1 base and 2 bases, with 13 bases remaining between them. The CDR3 DNA sequence: TGTGCCAGCAGTGAATTAGAACGGGACGACACAGATACGCAGTATTTT. As protein: CASSELERDDTDTQYF.

This clone was counted once. The chain links TRBV28 to TRBJ1-1; no reliable D call. There are 14 residues in the CDR3. The germline CDR1 and CDR2 sequences are MDHEN and SYDVKM. Trimming cost V 2 bases and J 4 bases, with 11 bases left between them. Here the CDR3 DNA reads TGTGCCAGCAGTTTAGCTCGAGGGTCCACTGAAGCTTTCTTT. It is translated as CASSLARGSTEAFF.

In this sample, this clone turned up many times. The chain has TRBV6-4 and TRBJ1-6; possibly TRBD1 for D (6 bases). V lost 2 bases to trimming and J lost 7 bases, with 9 bases between them. CDR1 and CDR2 from the germline V gene are MRHNA and SNTAGT. This CDR3 region has 14 residues. The CDR3 region is CASSDGGENSPLHF. The DNA for the CDR3 is TGTGCCAGCAGTGACGGGGGCGAAAATTCACCCCTCCACTTT.

The V call is TRBV19, the J call TRBJ2-7, with 7 nucleotides matching TRBD2. CDR3 length: 14 amino acids. The germline gives CDR1 LNHDA, CDR2 SQIVND (reference sequence). Germline trimming cut 5 bases from V and 6 bases from J; bases unmatched to any gene: 10. CDR3 nucleotide sequence: TGTGCCAGTAGTCTCCCCGGCGGGAGCGGCGAGCAGTACTTC. Protein product: CASSLPGGSGEQYF.

The chain recombines TRBV5-4 with TRBJ2-1, with 10 bases that match TRBD2. J lost 6 bases, V lost 1 base, and 4 bases had no gene match. The CDR3 spans 15 residues. CDR1 and CDR2 from the germline V gene are SGHNT and YYREEE (reference sequence). CDR3 in amino acids: CASSLLAGVPNEQFF. As DNA, the CDR3 is TGTGCCAGCAGCTTGCTAGCGGGAGTTCCCAATGAGCAGTTCTTC. The full variable domain, in which reference TRBV5-4 and TRBJ2-1 provide the parts outside the CDR3, is ETGVTQSPTHLIKTRGQQVTLRCSSQSGHNTVSWYQQALGQGPQFIFQYYREEENGRGNFPPRFSGLQFPNYSSELNVNALELDDSALYLCASSLLAGVPNEQFFGPGTRLTVL.

The chain uses TRBV15 and TRBJ2-5, with a weak D call TRBD1 (6 bases). The J call may be in error: the DNA end matches TRBJ2-7 better. The CDR3 runs 16 residues. Germline CDR1 and CDR2: LNHNV and YYDKDF (reference sequence). CDR3 in amino acids: CATSRLTGTKAYEQYF. CDR3 DNA sequence: TGTGCCACCAGCAGATTAACAGGGACGAAGGCCTACGAGCAGTACTTC.

This clone has ten or more counts. The gene calls are TRBV7-9 and TRBJ2-7; D unclear. Germline V gene lookup returns CDR1 SEHNR and CDR2 FQNEAQ (reference sequence). V lost 4 bases and J lost 2, with 15 bases in between. The CDR3 runs to 15 residues. CDR3 in amino acids: CASSSTAPATYEQYF. As DNA, the CDR3 is TGTGCCAGCAGCTCAACGGCTCCGGCTACCTACGAGCAGTACTTC.

The CDR3 region has the DNA TGTGCCAGCAGTGATCGGGAGAACACTGAAGCTTTCTTT. It is translated as CASSDRENTEAFF. The chain has TRBV6-5 and TRBJ1-1; D is unclear. The CDR3 runs 13 residues. V lost 5 bases and J 1 base, leaving 8 bases between the germline ends. Germline V gene data show CDR1 as MNHEY and CDR2 as SVGAGI.

The chain joins TRBV18 to TRBJ1-5; D gene uncertain. In germline, CDR1 is KGHSH, CDR2 LQKENI. Trimming removed 3 bases from V and 2 bases from J, with 8 bases in between. The CDR3 is 14 amino acids. The CDR3 bases are TGTGCCAGCTCACCGGGAGAGGGCAATCAGCCCCAGCATTTT. Residues: CASSPGEGNQPQHF.

This clone came up once. The rearrangement links TRBV10-3 to TRBJ2-1; maybe TRBD2 (5 bases). Trimming shortened V by 0 bases and J by 15 bases, and 15 bases separated the two germline ends. Per the germline V gene, CDR1 is ENHRY and CDR2 is SYGVKD. There are 13 residues in the CDR3. Here the CDR3 DNA reads TGTGCCATCAGTGAGTCAAATCTGAGGGCTCGGTTCTTC. Amino acid sequence: CAISESNLRARFF.

A few counts support this clone. The sample has other DNA sequences that encode this CDR3 too. The rearrangement links TRBV18 to TRBJ2-1; 13 bases line up with TRBD2. Germline V CDR1 and CDR2: KGHSH, LQKENI. Losses at the gene ends were 3 bases for V and 8 bases for J; bases not matched to a gene: 4. This CDR3 has 15 amino acids. The CDR3 nucleotides are TGTGCCAGCTCACCCGGACTAGCGGGAGACGATGAGCAGTTCTTC. This codes for CASSPGLAGDDEQFF.

The V gene is TRBV6-1, the J gene TRBJ1-2; D ambiguous. This CDR3 is 13 amino acids long. V dropped 3 bases and J dropped 6 bases, with 11 bases sitting between them. Per germline, CDR1 MNHNS and CDR2 SASEGT. CDR3 sequence (DNA): TGTGCCAGCAGTGATAAGGGATGGAATGGCTACACCTTC. Amino acid sequence: CASSDKGWNGYTF.

V and J are TRBV7-8 and TRBJ2-1, with TRBD2 matching over 9 bases. After removal of 2 bases from V and 9 bases from J, the junction contained 23 bases not matched to a gene. CDR3 length: 20 residues. Germline assignment: CDR1 SGHVS and CDR2 FQNEAQ. CDR3 sequence (DNA): TGTGCCAGCAGCTTATTAAGATGGAGCCCGAGAAGAGCGGGAGGTGGTGAGCAGTTCTTC. Translation: CASSLLRWSPRRAGGGEQFF.

The chain has TRBV7-3 and TRBJ1-1; unclear D gene. Germline CDR1 and CDR2: SGHTA and FQGTGA. This CDR3 spans 17 amino acids. Deletions cut 2 bases from V and 0 bases from J, with 16 bases between. DNA of the CDR3: TGTGCCAGCAGCTTATCTAGTGTTGGCAGCATGAACACTGAAGCTTTCTTT. Its translation is CASSLSSVGSMNTEAFF.